This TCR beta chain appears in the sequencing data of a study of T cells in Graves' hyperthyroidism and ophthalmopathy. V lost 3 bases and J 3 bases, leaving 14 bases between the germline ends. Per germline, CDR1 MDHEN and CDR2 SYDVKM. The CDR3 has 15 amino acids. Study results and limitations: Blood samples included most of the expanded thyroid clonotypes exceeding 0.001.

Patients were excluded for uncontrolled infection, other autoimmune disease, pregnancy or lactation. Fresh peripheral blood, under 11 ml, yielded the PBMCs. As for this clonotype: No antigen is known for it.

Amplification of TCR beta CDR3 regions was performed using RNA transcripts as template. The TCR CDR3 was amplified in a first-round RT-PCR using the HTBI primer set. TCRdb used MiXCR to reprocess the multiplex PCR reads, holding one entry per CDR3 protein. The profile shows around 600,000 distinct CDR3 sequences, approximately 14% of them singletons. The J gene is TRBJ2-5, the V gene TRBV28; D might be TRBD2 (6 bases). Sequencing was performed on blood. This TCR derives from a woman between 45 and 60 years old with Graves' ophthalmopathy. The CDR3 is CASSFSGGGEETQYF. DNA for the CDR3: TGTGCCAGCAGTTTTAGCGGCGGAGGCGAAGAGACCCAGTACTTC.